This T cell receptor beta chain was captured in a study of molecular identifiers for immune sequencing clone quantification. Overall study context: Replicates split RNA from about 20,000 or 100,000 naive CD8 cells five ways, and the researchers sequenced four portions.

CDR3 length: 15 amino acids. Per germline, CDR1 PRHDT and CDR2 FYEKMQ (reference sequence). V shed 4 bases and J 1 base; nucleotides not matched to a gene: 0. Study findings and constraints: Clones that had above 20 RNA copies took up over 98% of effector molecules but under 1% in naive cells. The sizes of highly expanded clones could be underestimated when identical TCR molecules share a barcode.

Sorting captured naive CD8 T cells as CD8+CD4-CCR7+CD45RA+. Regarding this clonotype: The antigen is unknown.

One entry per CDR3 protein, called by TCRdb with MiXCR from the PCR reads. The sample holds approximately 20,000 distinct CDR3 sequences, 20% to 25% seen once. Specimen: naive CD8+ T cells from blood, with Jurkat cell RNA spiked in. Subset described: FACS-sorted CD8+CD4-CCR7+CD45RA+ naive T cells. V usage is TRBV13 and J usage is TRBJ2-1; 11 bases line up with TRBD2. This TCR derives from a human donor in good health. Some libraries in this study had Jurkat cell RNA spiked in. CDR3 protein: CASSWTSGSYNEQFF. Written as DNA, the CDR3 is TGTGCCAGCAGCTGGACTAGCGGGTCCTACAATGAGCAGTTCTTC.